This T cell receptor beta chain was found in a study of Ad26.COV2.S vaccination and SARS-CoV-2 variants. Study-level results: Vaccine and placebo recipients had comparable breadth of non-spike TCRs.

The CDR3 covers 14 residues. The junction had 5 bases not matched to a gene; V was cut back by 0 bases and J by 7 bases. Germline-derived CDR1 and CDR2 are LGHDT and YNNKEL (reference sequence). Treatment of the sample: approximately 18 received Ad26.COV2.S at low or high dose, single or two shots; roughly five received placebo; per-sample allocation not given. It was on day 63 after the first vaccine or placebo injection that samples were taken. The data were produced by immunoSEQ multiplex PCR, yet TCRdb's version contains in-frame clones alone and is incomplete. This table holds some 410,000 clones, approximately 90% found once. To note about this clone: Antigen: not known.

Sequenced material: peripheral blood, taken in a trial of Ad26.COV2.S vaccine versus placebo. This rearrangement joins TRBV3-1 (or the pseudogene TRBV3-2) to TRBJ1-1, with TRBD1 matching 7 bases. The source is a person between 18 and 60 years old who received the Ad26.COV2.S COVID-19 vaccine or a placebo. CDR3 protein: CASSQDGGQNEAFF. The DNA for the CDR3 is TGTGCCAGCAGCCAAGATGGGGGACAGAATGAAGCTTTCTTT.